This T cell receptor (beta chain) was captured by sequencing in a study of CD8 T cells in Susac syndrome. Reverse transcription of about 0.5 to 1 ug RNA used random hexamers. By means of immunoSEQ multiplex PCR, TCR beta CDR3 spanning 54 Vbeta and 13 Jbeta underwent amplification. MiXCR, run by TCRdb on the immunoSEQ multiplex PCR reads, gives a single entry per CDR3 protein. The sample includes a few hundred thousand distinct CDR3 sequences, nearly 97% of them seen just once. Germline CDR1 is LGHDT and CDR2 is YNNKEL (reference sequence). This CDR3 has 14 amino acids. V shed 0 bases and J shed 5 bases, with 9 bases lying between them.

This TCR came from a human donor with multiple sclerosis. Sequenced input: CD4+ T cells from PBMCs. The chain employs TRBV3-1 and TRBJ2-3; D is undetermined. The CDR3 DNA sequence: TGTGCCAGCAGCCAAGATAGGGTCGTAGATACGCAGTATTTT. The encoded protein is CASSQDRVVDTQYF.